This TCR beta chain was identified during a study of cytomegalovirus exposure and HLA in healthy donors. As for the study in general: Early released data had 80 million or so unique TCRs, all coming from HLA-typed donors. Study results and limitations: Excluded: some indistinguishable V segments such as TRBV6-2 and TRBV6-3.

In the PCR, 60 Vbeta and 13 Jbeta primers were used. Some clones are missing from TCRdb's copy, which holds only in-frame ones; the method was immunoSEQ multiplex PCR. The table lists some 100,000 clones, 84% of them singletons. The table lists this clone with a count of one. Its antigen remains unknown. Germline CDR1 is LNHDA and CDR2 is SQIVND (reference sequence). CDR3 size: 18 residues. V lost 7 bases to trimming and J lost 5 bases; unmatched junction nucleotides: 17. This chain connects TRBV19 to TRBJ2-2, with 9 bases aligning to TRBD2. The receptor was derived from a woman aged 18-29 years in good health and CMV-seronegative. Sequenced sample: PBMCs. The CDR3 protein is CASIWREGRRGYTGELFF. The CDR3 nucleotides are TGTGCCAGTATTTGGCGGGAGGGCCGTCGGGGGTATACCGGGGAGCTGTTTTTT.